These T cell receptor beta chains were read from a single sample in a study of PD-L1 blockade in urothelial cancer. Produced via immunoSEQ multiplex PCR; TCRdb's table is partial and in-frame only. The table includes about 50,000 clones, approximately 75% detected once. Here the sequenced sample was PBMCs, taken around atezolizumab (anti-PD-L1) treatment. All receptors derive from a man in his 70s with urothelial cancer. Both conserved end residues are part of each CDR3. D genes are given only for firm matches. For some rows the clone size is stated as once, few or many, or as a class when expanded; others skip it.

D gene: TRBD1
clone size: few
V gene: TRBV28
J gene: TRBJ1-4
CDR3 protein: CASSPGTGTFAFAEKLFF
CDR3 DNA: TGTGCCAGCAGTCCCGGGACAGGGACTTTTGCATTTGCAGAAAAACTGTTTTTT

D gene: .
clone size: .
V gene: TRBV6-5
J gene: TRBJ1-1
CDR3 protein: CASSYSGTWGTEAFF
CDR3 DNA: TGTGCCAGCAGTTACTCCGGGACTTGGGGGACTGAAGCTTTCTTT

D gene: .
clone size: .
V gene: TRBV2
J gene: TRBJ1-2
CDR3 protein: CASRGGISYTF
CDR3 DNA: TGTGCCAGCAGAGGGGGTATAAGCTACACCTTC

D gene: TRBD2
clone size: few
V gene: TRBV10-3
J gene: TRBJ2-3
CDR3 protein: CAISGGGRSTDTQYF
CDR3 DNA: TGTGCCATCTCTGGTGGCGGGAGAAGCACAGATACGCAGTATTTT

D gene: .
clone size: .
V gene: TRBV4-2
J gene: TRBJ1-4
CDR3 protein: CASSQGQSYEKLFF
CDR3 DNA: TGTGCCAGCAGCCAAGGACAGTCCTATGAAAAACTGTTTTTT

D gene: TRBD2
clone size: few
V gene: TRBV10-2
J gene: TRBJ2-1
CDR3 protein: CASSESRGLAGVNEQFF
CDR3 DNA: TGCGCCAGCAGTGAGTCGAGGGGACTAGCGGGGGTCAATGAGCAGTTCTTC

D gene: .
clone size: .
V gene: TRBV6-5
J gene: TRBJ2-3
CDR3 protein: CASRDSPGDTQYF
CDR3 DNA: TGTGCCAGCAGAGACAGTCCAGGTGATACGCAGTATTTT

D gene: TRBD1
clone size: few
V gene: TRBV5-1
J gene: TRBJ2-3
CDR3 protein: CASSASTGSDTQYF
CDR3 DNA: TGCGCCAGCAGCGCCTCGACAGGGTCAGATACGCAGTATTTT

D gene: TRBD2
clone size: .
V gene: TRBV7-8
J gene: TRBJ2-1
CDR3 protein: CASSPHRLAGGYEQFF
CDR3 DNA: TGTGCCAGCAGCCCACACCGACTAGCGGGGGGGTATGAGCAGTTCTTC

D gene: .
clone size: .
V gene: TRBV10-3
J gene: TRBJ2-7
CDR3 protein: CAISESGGSYEQYF
CDR3 DNA: TGTGCCATCAGTGAGTCAGGGGGTTCTTACGAGCAGTACTTC

D gene: .
clone size: .
V gene: TRBV4-1
J gene: TRBJ1-5
CDR3 protein: CASSRRRGDQPQHF
CDR3 DNA: TGCGCCAGCAGCCGTAGAAGGGGCGATCAGCCCCAGCATTTT

D gene: TRBD1
clone size: few
V gene: TRBV5-4
J gene: TRBJ1-4
CDR3 protein: CASSFGQGEIAYEKLFF
CDR3 DNA: TGTGCCAGCAGCTTTGGACAGGGGGAGATCGCATATGAAAAACTGTTTTTT

D gene: .
clone size: .
V gene: TRBV18
J gene: TRBJ2-2
CDR3 protein: CASSRLQGPNTGELFF
CDR3 DNA: TGTGCCAGCTCACGCCTACAGGGACCAAACACCGGGGAGCTGTTTTTT

D gene: TRBD1
clone size: .
V gene: TRBV5-1
J gene: TRBJ2-3
CDR3 protein: CASSSNGQGSTDTQYF
CDR3 DNA: TGCGCCAGCAGCTCCAACGGACAGGGAAGCACAGATACGCAGTATTTT

D gene: .
clone size: .
V gene: TRBV7-9
J gene: TRBJ2-7
CDR3 protein: CASSSTGGGEQYF
CDR3 DNA: TGTGCCAGCAGCTCAACCGGAGGGGGCGAGCAGTACTTC

D gene: .
clone size: .
V gene: TRBV6-1
J gene: TRBJ1-5
CDR3 protein: CASSERGYSNQPQHF
CDR3 DNA: TGTGCCAGCAGTGAAAGGGGGTATAGCAATCAGCCCCAGCATTTT

D gene: .
clone size: .
V gene: TRBV18
J gene: TRBJ2-3
CDR3 protein: CASSPLTATDTQYF
CDR3 DNA: TGTGCCAGCTCACCCCTAACAGCCACAGATACGCAGTATTTT

D gene: .
clone size: .
V gene: TRBV4-1
J gene: TRBJ1-5
CDR3 protein: CASSLGHWGNQPQHF
CDR3 DNA: TGCGCCAGCAGCCTAGGACATTGGGGCAATCAGCCCCAGCATTTT

D gene: .
clone size: .
V gene: TRBV19
J gene: TRBJ2-5
CDR3 protein: CASSINTGPQETQYF
CDR3 DNA: TGTGCCAGTAGTATCAACACAGGGCCCCAAGAGACCCAGTACTTC

D gene: .
clone size: .
V gene: TRBV28
J gene: TRBJ1-2
CDR3 protein: CASSFLPGYGYTF
CDR3 DNA: TGTGCCAGCAGTTTCCTCCCGGGCTATGGCTACACCTTC

D gene: TRBD1
clone size: .
V gene: TRBV18
J gene: TRBJ1-5
CDR3 protein: CASSPQGTGRNQPQHF
CDR3 DNA: TGTGCCAGCTCACCACAGGGGACAGGGCGCAATCAGCCCCAGCATTTT

D gene: .
clone size: .
V gene: TRBV4-2
J gene: TRBJ2-7
CDR3 protein: CASSQPTGYEQYF
CDR3 DNA: TGTGCCAGCAGCCAACCCACAGGGTACGAGCAGTACTTC

D gene: TRBD1
clone size: few
V gene: TRBV7-3
J gene: TRBJ2-5
CDR3 protein: CASSPAGGQGGETQYF
CDR3 DNA: TGTGCCAGCAGCCCGGCCGGGGGACAGGGCGGGGAGACCCAGTACTTC

D gene: TRBD2
clone size: .
V gene: TRBV5-1
J gene: TRBJ2-2
CDR3 protein: CASSLSSGRVGELFF
CDR3 DNA: TGCGCCAGCAGCTTGAGTAGCGGGAGGGTCGGGGAGCTGTTTTTT

D gene: TRBD2
clone size: .
V gene: TRBV18
J gene: TRBJ2-1
CDR3 protein: CASSGLAGVLEQFF
CDR3 DNA: TGTGCCAGCTCGGGACTAGCGGGAGTTCTTGAGCAGTTCTTC

D gene: .
clone size: .
V gene: TRBV11-3
J gene: TRBJ1-2
CDR3 protein: CASSSGTRVGGYTF
CDR3 DNA: TGTGCCAGCAGCTCTGGAACTAGGGTGGGTGGCTACACCTTC

D gene: TRBD1
clone size: .
V gene: TRBV19
J gene: TRBJ2-7
CDR3 protein: CASSSQGATSYEQYF
CDR3 DNA: TGTGCCAGTAGTTCACAGGGGGCCACCTCCTACGAGCAGTACTTC

D gene: TRBD1
clone size: .
V gene: TRBV29-1
J gene: TRBJ1-1
CDR3 protein: CSVATGVNTEAFF
CDR3 DNA: TGCAGCGTTGCTACAGGGGTAAACACTGAAGCTTTCTTT

D gene: .
clone size: .
V gene: TRBV28
J gene: TRBJ1-5
CDR3 protein: CASSPTRKGGNQPQHF
CDR3 DNA: TGTGCCAGCAGTCCCACGAGGAAGGGGGGCAATCAGCCCCAGCATTTT

D gene: .
clone size: few
V gene: TRBV4-1
J gene: TRBJ2-5
CDR3 protein: CASSQNIGQETQYF
CDR3 DNA: TGCGCCAGCAGCCAAAATATCGGCCAAGAGACCCAGTACTTC

D gene: .
clone size: .
V gene: TRBV27
J gene: TRBJ1-5
CDR3 protein: CASSLFHRDQPQHF
CDR3 DNA: TGTGCCAGCAGTTTATTTCACAGGGATCAGCCCCAGCATTTT

D gene: TRBD1
clone size: .
V gene: TRBV19
J gene: TRBJ2-5
CDR3 protein: CASSMDRGSETQYF
CDR3 DNA: TGTGCCAGTAGTATGGACAGGGGGTCAGAGACCCAGTACTTC

D gene: TRBD2
clone size: .
V gene: TRBV19
J gene: TRBJ2-1
CDR3 protein: CASSLSGANSYNEQFF
CDR3 DNA: TGTGCCAGTAGTCTTAGCGGGGCGAACTCCTACAATGAGCAGTTCTTC

D gene: .
clone size: many
V gene: TRBV5-6
J gene: TRBJ1-1
CDR3 protein: CASTGDDRRNTEAFF
CDR3 DNA: TGTGCCAGCACCGGGGATGATAGGCGGAACACTGAAGCTTTCTTT

D gene: .
clone size: .
V gene: TRBV5-1
J gene: TRBJ1-2
CDR3 protein: CASSLERLGSGGYTF
CDR3 DNA: TGCGCCAGCAGCTTGGAGCGCCTGGGGAGCGGTGGCTACACCTTC

D gene: .
clone size: .
V gene: TRBV18
J gene: TRBJ2-6
CDR3 protein: CASSPRGSSGANVLTF
CDR3 DNA: TGTGCCAGCTCACCTCGCGGATCCTCTGGGGCCAACGTCCTGACTTTC

D gene: .
clone size: .
V gene: TRBV6-5
J gene: TRBJ1-5
CDR3 protein: CASRPTGNSNQPQHF
CDR3 DNA: TGTGCCAGCAGGCCCACAGGGAATAGCAATCAGCCCCAGCATTTT

D gene: .
clone size: .
V gene: TRBV7-8
J gene: TRBJ1-4
CDR3 protein: CASSPDRIGEKLFF
CDR3 DNA: TGTGCCAGCAGTCCCGACAGGATAGGAGAAAAACTGTTTTTT

D gene: TRBD1
clone size: .
V gene: TRBV2
J gene: TRBJ2-1
CDR3 protein: CASRARDSYNEQFF
CDR3 DNA: TGTGCCAGCAGAGCCCGGGACAGTTACAATGAGCAGTTCTTC

D gene: .
clone size: .
V gene: TRBV5-1
J gene: TRBJ1-3
CDR3 protein: CASSLIGASGNTIYF
CDR3 DNA: TGCGCCAGCAGCTTGATTGGGGCATCTGGAAACACCATATATTTT

D gene: TRBD1
clone size: .
V gene: TRBV7-9
J gene: TRBJ1-2
CDR3 protein: CASSLEGRGPPHYGYTF
CDR3 DNA: TGTGCCAGCAGCTTAGAAGGCAGGGGGCCCCCCCACTATGGCTACACCTTC

D gene: .
clone size: .
V gene: TRBV7-9
J gene: TRBJ1-1
CDR3 protein: CASSLVRGALDTEAFF
CDR3 DNA: TGTGCCAGCAGCTTAGTTCGGGGGGCGCTCGACACTGAAGCTTTCTTT

D gene: .
clone size: .
V gene: TRBV5-5
J gene: TRBJ2-7
CDR3 protein: CASSSSGSRPTQYF
CDR3 DNA: TGTGCCAGCAGCTCGTCGGGATCAAGACCTACGCAGTACTTC

D gene: .
clone size: .
V gene: TRBV7-2
J gene: TRBJ1-5
CDR3 protein: CASSLESGYSNQPQHF
CDR3 DNA: TGTGCCAGCAGCTTAGAATCGGGTTATAGCAATCAGCCCCAGCATTTT

D gene: .
clone size: .
V gene: TRBV5-4
J gene: TRBJ1-4
CDR3 protein: CASTYTTGTNNEKLFF
CDR3 DNA: TGTGCCAGCACCTATACGACCGGGACAAATAATGAAAAACTGTTTTTT

D gene: .
clone size: few
V gene: TRBV29-1
J gene: TRBJ1-1
CDR3 protein: CSVGTRGVSNTEAFF
CDR3 DNA: TGCAGCGTTGGGACTCGGGGGGTCTCGAACACTGAAGCTTTCTTT

D gene: .
clone size: .
V gene: TRBV6-5
J gene: TRBJ2-1
CDR3 protein: CASSLSRDRTYNEQFF
CDR3 DNA: TGTGCCAGCAGTTTAAGCCGAGACAGGACCTACAATGAGCAGTTCTTC

D gene: TRBD1
clone size: few
V gene: TRBV10-3
J gene: TRBJ1-4
CDR3 protein: CASGTGGPEKLFF
CDR3 DNA: TGTGCCTCGGGGACAGGGGGTCCTGAAAAACTGTTTTTT

D gene: .
clone size: .
V gene: TRBV7-2
J gene: TRBJ2-3
CDR3 protein: CASSLIGQAGRRTDTQYF
CDR3 DNA: TGTGCCAGCAGCTTAATTGGCCAGGCAGGGAGGCGGACAGATACGCAGTATTTT

D gene: TRBD2
clone size: .
V gene: TRBV7-2
J gene: TRBJ2-3
CDR3 protein: CASSLGVGRGGTDTQYF
CDR3 DNA: TGTGCCAGCAGCTTAGGGGTAGGGCGGGGGGGCACAGATACGCAGTATTTT

D gene: .
clone size: few
V gene: TRBV15
J gene: TRBJ1-5
CDR3 protein: CATSRDRGATWPQHF
CDR3 DNA: TGTGCCACCAGCAGAGATCGGGGGGCGACTTGGCCCCAGCATTTT

D gene: .
clone size: .
V gene: TRBV28
J gene: TRBJ2-5
CDR3 protein: CASSSNQPGETQYF
CDR3 DNA: TGTGCCAGCAGTTCAAACCAACCCGGGGAGACCCAGTACTTC

D gene: TRBD1
clone size: .
V gene: TRBV10-3
J gene: TRBJ1-2
CDR3 protein: CAISESVGTGYGYTF
CDR3 DNA: TGTGCCATCAGTGAGTCTGTTGGGACAGGGTATGGCTACACCTTC

D gene: .
clone size: .
V gene: TRBV5-1
J gene: TRBJ2-7
CDR3 protein: CASSLKSEQYF
CDR3 DNA: TGCGCCAGCAGCTTGAAGAGCGAGCAGTACTTC

D gene: TRBD2
clone size: .
V gene: TRBV4-1
J gene: TRBJ2-1
CDR3 protein: CASSPGPASGVNEQFF
CDR3 DNA: TGCGCCAGCAGCCCGGGGCCGGCTAGCGGGGTAAATGAGCAGTTCTTC